A selection of T cell receptor beta chains follows, all from one sample in a study of control samples from healthy donors and cancer patients. Sequenced by immunoSEQ multiplex PCR; TCRdb stores in-frame clones only, minus some. The sample has more than 110,000 clones; around 85% are singletons. Specimen: blood. These receptors were collected from a woman in her 30s in good health. Each CDR3 is given with its conserved first and last residue.

V,J,CDR3
TRBV5-1,TRBJ1-1,CASSLLGPGGGTEAFF
TRBV5-4,TRBJ2-7,CASSSDRSRSYEQYF
TRBV29-1,TRBJ2-3,CSVRGESTDTQYF
TRBV21-1,TRBJ2-1,CASNRLADYNEQFF
TRBV5-1,TRBJ2-7,CASSSPGISYEQYF
TRBV5-1,TRBJ1-1,CASSPDRGREAFF
TRBV11-2,TRBJ1-1,CASSLVGTDRSRAFF
TRBV5-1,TRBJ2-2,CASDPAGGKNGELFF
TRBV4-2,TRBJ2-5,CASSQTGTSGRKVETQYF
TRBV19,TRBJ2-5,CASSIGTSGVQETQYF
TRBV9,TRBJ2-5,CASSVVPTGSVETQYF
TRBV30,TRBJ2-7,CAWSTTTYEQYF
TRBV12-3/TRBV12-4,TRBJ2-5,CASSLGGVETQYF
TRBV30,TRBJ1-5,CAWSALGPSNQPQHF
TRBV30,TRBJ2-1,CAWNLGGGEQFF
TRBV19,TRBJ1-2,CASSPGQASNYGYTF
TRBV9,TRBJ2-1,CASSVVSGGEQFF
TRBV18,TRBJ2-1,CASSTTGQYYNEQFF
TRBV30,TRBJ1-1,CAWSPGQINTEAFF
TRBV19,TRBJ1-4,CASSRQGRNEKLFF
TRBV6-5,TRBJ1-5,CASRVTGDGQPQHF
TRBV30,TRBJ1-1,CAWTALRGGTEAFF
TRBV19,TRBJ2-7,CASSINGQDKQYF
TRBV7-2,TRBJ1-1,CASSLLGRFAGTEAFF
TRBV29-1,TRBJ2-1,CSVEANGLAGNEQFF
TRBV6-1,TRBJ1-1,CASSEFPTGLTEAFF
TRBV3-1/TRBV3-2,TRBJ2-7,CASSRQGMNHEQYF
TRBV10-3,TRBJ2-3,CAISGAKNTDTQYF
TRBV2,TRBJ2-7,CASRPDTYEQYF
TRBV2,TRBJ2-4,CASRGTGSGLAKNIQYF
TRBV6-2/TRBV6-3,TRBJ1-2,CASSPQRGGYTF
TRBV19,TRBJ2-1,CASSGSRHSYNEQFF
TRBV6-7,TRBJ2-1,CASRRAGIGEQFF
TRBV5-4,TRBJ1-5,CASSFFGSGQPQHF
TRBV11-2,TRBJ2-7,CASSLEATGQYEQYF
TRBV6-1,TRBJ1-3,CASSYGGSGNTIYF
TRBV12-5,TRBJ1-1,CASGLVRLGISNTEAFF
TRBV2,TRBJ1-1,CASKTLSAHTEAFF
TRBV5-6,TRBJ1-4,CASSVNEKLFF
TRBV19,TRBJ2-3,CASRIQGKPTDTQYF
TRBV28,TRBJ2-1,CASMPGTSDRDEQFF
TRBV2,TRBJ1-1,CASSVGGGRTEAFF
TRBV24-1,TRBJ2-1,CATSDLRGSSYNEQFF
TRBV18,TRBJ2-7,CASSPPGTSASYEQYF
TRBV6-5,TRBJ1-3,CASRPNRVAGNTIYF
TRBV19,TRBJ1-2,CASSTSASDGGYTF
TRBV6-5,TRBJ1-5,CASSMTGTNQPQHF
TRBV19,TRBJ1-1,CASSIDLGMNTEAFF